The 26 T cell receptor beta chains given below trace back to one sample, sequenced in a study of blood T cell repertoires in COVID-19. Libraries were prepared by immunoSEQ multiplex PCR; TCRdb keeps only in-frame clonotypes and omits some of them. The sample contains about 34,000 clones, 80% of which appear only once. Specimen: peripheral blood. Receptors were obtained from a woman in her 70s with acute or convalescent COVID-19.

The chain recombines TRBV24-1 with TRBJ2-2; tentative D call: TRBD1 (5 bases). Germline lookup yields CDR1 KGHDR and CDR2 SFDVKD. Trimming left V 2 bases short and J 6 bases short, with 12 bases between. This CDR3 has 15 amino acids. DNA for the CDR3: TGTGCCACCAGTGATTCCCCCCCCAGGGCCGGGGAGCTGTTTTTT. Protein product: CATSDSPPRAGELFF.

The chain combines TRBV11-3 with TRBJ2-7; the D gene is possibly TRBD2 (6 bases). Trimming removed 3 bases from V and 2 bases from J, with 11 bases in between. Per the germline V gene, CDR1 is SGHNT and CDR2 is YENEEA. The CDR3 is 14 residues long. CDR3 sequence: CASSLGLGPYEQYF. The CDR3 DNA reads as TGTGCCAGCAGCTTGGGACTGGGACCCTACGAGCAGTACTTC.

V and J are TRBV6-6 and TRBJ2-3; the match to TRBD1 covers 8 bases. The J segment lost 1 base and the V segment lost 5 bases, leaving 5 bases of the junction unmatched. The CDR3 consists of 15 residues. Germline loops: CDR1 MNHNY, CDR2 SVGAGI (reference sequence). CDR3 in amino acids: CASSPNRGGTDTQYF. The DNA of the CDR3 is TGTGCCAGCAGTCCCAACAGGGGGGGCACAGATACGCAGTATTTT.

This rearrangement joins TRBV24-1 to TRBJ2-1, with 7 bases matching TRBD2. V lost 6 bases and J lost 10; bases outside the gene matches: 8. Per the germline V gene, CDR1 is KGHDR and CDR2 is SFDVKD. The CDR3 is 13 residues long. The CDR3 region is CATSPAEGGEQFF. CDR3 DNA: TGTGCCACCAGTCCCGCGGAGGGAGGGGAGCAGTTCTTC.

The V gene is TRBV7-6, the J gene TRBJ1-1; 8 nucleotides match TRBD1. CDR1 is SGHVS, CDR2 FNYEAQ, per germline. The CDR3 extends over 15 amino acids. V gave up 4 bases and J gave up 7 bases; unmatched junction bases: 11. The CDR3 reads CASSSQGGLISEAFF. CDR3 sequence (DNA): TGTGCCAGCAGCTCACAGGGGGGACTTATCAGTGAAGCTTTCTTT. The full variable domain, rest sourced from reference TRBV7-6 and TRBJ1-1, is GAGVSQSPRYKVTKRGQDVALRCDPISGHVSLYWYRQALGQGPEFLTYFNYEAQQDKSGLPNDRFSAERPEGSISTLTIQRTEQRDSAMYRCASSSQGGLISEAFFGQGTRLTVV.

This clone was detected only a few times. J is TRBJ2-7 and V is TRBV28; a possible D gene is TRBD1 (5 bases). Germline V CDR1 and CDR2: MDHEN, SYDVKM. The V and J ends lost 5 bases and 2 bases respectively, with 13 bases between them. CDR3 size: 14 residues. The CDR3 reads CASSPRQLTYEQYF. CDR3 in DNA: TGTGCCAGCAGTCCAAGACAGCTTACCTACGAGCAGTACTTC.

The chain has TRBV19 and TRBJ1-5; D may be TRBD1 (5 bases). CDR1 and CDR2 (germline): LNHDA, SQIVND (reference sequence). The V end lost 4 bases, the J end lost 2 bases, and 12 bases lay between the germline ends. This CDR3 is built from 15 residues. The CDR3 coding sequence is TGTGCCAGTAGTAGGGGCGCGACAGGCAATCAGCCCCAGCATTTT. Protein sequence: CASSRGATGNQPQHF. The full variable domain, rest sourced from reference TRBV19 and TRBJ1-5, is DGGITQSPKYLFRKEGQNVTLSCEQNLNHDAMYWYRQDPGQGLRLIYYSQIVNDFQKGDIAEGYSVSREKKESFPLTVTSAQKNPTAFYLCASSRGATGNQPQHFGDGTRLSIL.

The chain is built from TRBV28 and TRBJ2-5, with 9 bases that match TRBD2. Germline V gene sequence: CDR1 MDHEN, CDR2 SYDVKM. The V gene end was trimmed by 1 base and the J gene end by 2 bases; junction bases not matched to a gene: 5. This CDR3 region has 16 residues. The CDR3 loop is CASSLSPAGGQETQYF. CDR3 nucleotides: TGTGCCAGCAGTTTATCCCCGGCGGGAGGGCAAGAGACCCAGTACTTC.

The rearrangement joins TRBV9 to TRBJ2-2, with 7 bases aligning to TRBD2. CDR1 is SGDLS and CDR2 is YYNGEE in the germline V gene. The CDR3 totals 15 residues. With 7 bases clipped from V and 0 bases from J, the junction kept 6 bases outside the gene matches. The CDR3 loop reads CASGREGTNTGELFF. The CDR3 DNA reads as TGTGCCAGCGGGAGGGAGGGAACGAACACCGGGGAGCTGTTTTTT.

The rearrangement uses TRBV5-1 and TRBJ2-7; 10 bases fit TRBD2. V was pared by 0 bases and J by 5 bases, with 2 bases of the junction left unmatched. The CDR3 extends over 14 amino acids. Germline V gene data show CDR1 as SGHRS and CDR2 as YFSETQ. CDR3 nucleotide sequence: TGCGCCAGCAGCTTGGGTACTAGCGGGGACGAGCAGTACTTC. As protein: CASSLGTSGDEQYF.

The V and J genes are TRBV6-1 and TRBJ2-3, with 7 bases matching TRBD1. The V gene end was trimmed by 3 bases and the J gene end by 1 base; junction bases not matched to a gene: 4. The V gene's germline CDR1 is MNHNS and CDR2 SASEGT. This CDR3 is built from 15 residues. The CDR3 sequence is CASSDNRGGTDTQYF. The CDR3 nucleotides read TGTGCCAGCAGTGATAACAGGGGTGGCACAGATACGCAGTATTTT.

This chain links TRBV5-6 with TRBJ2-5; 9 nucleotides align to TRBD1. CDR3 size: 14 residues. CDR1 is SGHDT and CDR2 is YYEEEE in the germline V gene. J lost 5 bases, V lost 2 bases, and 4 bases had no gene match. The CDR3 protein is CASSLGTGIETQYF. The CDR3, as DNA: TGTGCCAGCAGCTTAGGGACAGGGATTGAGACCCAGTACTTC.

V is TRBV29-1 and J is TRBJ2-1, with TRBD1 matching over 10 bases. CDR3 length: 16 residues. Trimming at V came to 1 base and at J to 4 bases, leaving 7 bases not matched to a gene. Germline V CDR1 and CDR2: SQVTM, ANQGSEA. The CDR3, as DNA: TGCAGCGTTGAAGGGGACAGGGGACGGAAATACAATGAGCAGTTCTTC. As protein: CSVEGDRGRKYNEQFF.

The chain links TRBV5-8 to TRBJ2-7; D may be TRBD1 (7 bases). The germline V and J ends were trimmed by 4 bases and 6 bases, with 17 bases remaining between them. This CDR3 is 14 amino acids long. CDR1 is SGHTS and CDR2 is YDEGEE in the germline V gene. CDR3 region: CASSAQGRSGEQYF. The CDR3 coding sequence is TGTGCCAGCAGCGCACAGGGGAGGTCCGGCGAGCAGTACTTC. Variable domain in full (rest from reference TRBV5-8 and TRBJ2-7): EAGVTQSPTHLIKTRGQQATLRCSPISGHTSVYWYQQALGLGLQFLLWYDEGEERNRGNFPPRFSGRQFPNYSSELNVNALELEDSALYLCASSAQGRSGEQYFGPGTRLTVT.

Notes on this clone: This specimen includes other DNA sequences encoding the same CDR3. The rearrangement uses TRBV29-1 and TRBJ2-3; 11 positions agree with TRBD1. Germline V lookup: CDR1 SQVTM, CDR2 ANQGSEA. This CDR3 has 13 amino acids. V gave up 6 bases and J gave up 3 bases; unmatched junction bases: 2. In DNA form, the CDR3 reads TGCAGCGTGGACAGGGGGCGAACAGATACGCAGTATTTT. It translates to CSVDRGRTDTQYF.

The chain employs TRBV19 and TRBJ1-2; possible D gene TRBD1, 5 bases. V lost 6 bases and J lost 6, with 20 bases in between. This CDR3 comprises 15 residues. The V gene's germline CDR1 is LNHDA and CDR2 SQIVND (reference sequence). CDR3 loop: CASSDRLPSLDGYTF. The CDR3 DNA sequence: TGTGCCAGTAGCGACAGACTGCCTTCTTTAGATGGCTACACCTTC.

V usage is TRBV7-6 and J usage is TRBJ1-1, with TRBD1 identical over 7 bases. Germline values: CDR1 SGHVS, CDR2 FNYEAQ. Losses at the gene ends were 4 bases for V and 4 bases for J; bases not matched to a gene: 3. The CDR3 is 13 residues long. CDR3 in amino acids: CASSSGQTTEAFF. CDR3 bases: TGTGCCAGCAGCTCGGGACAGACCACTGAAGCTTTCTTT.

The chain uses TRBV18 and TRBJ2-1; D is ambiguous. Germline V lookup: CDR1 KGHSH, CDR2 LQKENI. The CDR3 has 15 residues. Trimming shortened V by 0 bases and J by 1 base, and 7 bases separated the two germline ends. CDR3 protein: CASSPPSRSYNEQFF. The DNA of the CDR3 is TGTGCCAGCTCACCACCGTCGCGTTCCTACAATGAGCAGTTCTTC. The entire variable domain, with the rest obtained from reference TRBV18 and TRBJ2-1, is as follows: NAGVMQNPRHLVRRRGQEARLRCSPMKGHSHVYWYRQLPEEGLKFMVYLQKENIIDESGMPKERFSAEFPKEGPSILRIQQVVRGDSAAYFCASSPPSRSYNEQFFGPGTRLTVL.

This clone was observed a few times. DNA for the CDR3: TGTGCCAGCAGTGCACTAGCGGGAGGCAAAGAGACCCAGTACTTC. It yields the protein CASSALAGGKETQYF. The V and J genes are TRBV2 and TRBJ2-5; TRBD2 matches at 12 bases. V was pared by 4 bases and J by 3 bases, with 3 bases of the junction left unmatched. The CDR3 sequence is 15 residues long. Per germline, CDR1 SNHLY and CDR2 FYNNEI.

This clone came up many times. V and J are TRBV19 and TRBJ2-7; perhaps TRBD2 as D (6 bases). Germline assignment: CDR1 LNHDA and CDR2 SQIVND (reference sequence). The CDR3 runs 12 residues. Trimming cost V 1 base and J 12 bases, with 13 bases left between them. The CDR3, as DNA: TGTGCCAGTAGTATAGGTGGCGGGGAGACGTACTTC. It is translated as CASSIGGGETYF.

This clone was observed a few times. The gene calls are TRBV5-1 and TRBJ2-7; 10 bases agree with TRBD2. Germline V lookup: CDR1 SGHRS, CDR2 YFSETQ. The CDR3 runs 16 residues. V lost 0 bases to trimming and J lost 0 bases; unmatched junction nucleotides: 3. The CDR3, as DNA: TGCGCCAGCAGCTTGGGCCGGACTAGCGGCTCCTACGAGCAGTACTTC. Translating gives CASSLGRTSGSYEQYF.

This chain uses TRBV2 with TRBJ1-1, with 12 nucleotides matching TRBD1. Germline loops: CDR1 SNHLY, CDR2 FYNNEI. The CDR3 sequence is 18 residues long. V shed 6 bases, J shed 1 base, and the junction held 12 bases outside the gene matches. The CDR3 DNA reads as TGTGCCAGCAGAGTCCGGGGACAGGGGGCTTTGGCGAACACTGAAGCTTTCTTT. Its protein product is CASRVRGQGALANTEAFF.

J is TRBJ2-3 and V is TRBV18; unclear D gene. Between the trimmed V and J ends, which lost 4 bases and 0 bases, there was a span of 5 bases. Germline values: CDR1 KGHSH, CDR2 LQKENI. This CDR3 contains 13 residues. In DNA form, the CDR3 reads TGTGCCAGCTCACTGACTAGCACAGATACGCAGTATTTT. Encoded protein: CASSLTSTDTQYF.

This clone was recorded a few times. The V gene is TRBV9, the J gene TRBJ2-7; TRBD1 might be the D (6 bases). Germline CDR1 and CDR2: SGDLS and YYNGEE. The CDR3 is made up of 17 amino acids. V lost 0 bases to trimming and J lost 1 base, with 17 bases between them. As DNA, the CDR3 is TGTGCCAGCAGCGTAGCTACGGGTTTCGGACAGTCCTACGAGCAGTACTTC. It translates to CASSVATGFGQSYEQYF.

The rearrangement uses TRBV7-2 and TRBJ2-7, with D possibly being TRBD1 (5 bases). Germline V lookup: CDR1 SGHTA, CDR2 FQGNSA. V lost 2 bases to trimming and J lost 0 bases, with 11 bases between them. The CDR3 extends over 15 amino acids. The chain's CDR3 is CASSLTGVDSYEQYF. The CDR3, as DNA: TGTGCCAGCAGCTTAACAGGCGTCGACTCCTACGAGCAGTACTTC.

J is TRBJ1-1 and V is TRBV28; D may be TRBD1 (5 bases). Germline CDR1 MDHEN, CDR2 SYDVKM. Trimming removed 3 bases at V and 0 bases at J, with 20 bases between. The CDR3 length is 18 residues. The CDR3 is CASSFFTFAGSMNTEAFF. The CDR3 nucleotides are TGTGCCAGCAGTTTCTTCACGTTCGCAGGGTCCATGAACACTGAAGCTTTCTTT.